This entry lists 15 T cell receptor beta chains sequenced from one sample in a study of cytomegalovirus exposure and HLA in healthy donors. Primers: 60 Vbeta forward and 13 Jbeta reverse. The repertoire was sequenced with immunoSEQ multiplex PCR; TCRdb's copy has only in-frame clones and lacks some. The sample consists of approximately 130,000 clones, about four fifths of them appearing once. Sequencing used PBMCs. The receptors were sampled from a male donor in good health and CMV-seronegative.

V is TRBV6-5 and J is TRBJ1-2; perhaps TRBD1 as D (6 bases). V lost 6 bases and J lost 8, with 13 bases in between. Germline V lookup: CDR1 MNHEY, CDR2 SVGAGI. The CDR3 has 12 residues. The CDR3 protein is CASRQGYDGYTF. CDR3 nucleotides: TGTGCCAGCAGACAGGGATACGACGGCTACACCTTC.

As DNA, the CDR3 is TGTGCCAGCAGCCCCCGACAGGGTGCAGGCACAGATACGCAGTATTTT. It codes for CASSPRQGAGTDTQYF. The chain is built from TRBV7-2 and TRBJ2-3, with 7 positions matching TRBD1. The germline V gene has CDR1 SGHTA and CDR2 FQGNSA. Trimming cost V 5 bases and J 1 base; bases outside gene matches: 9. The CDR3 consists of 16 residues.

On this clone itself: One end of the junction is discordant with germline, which a read error may explain. The CDR3 DNA reads as TGTGCCAGCAGGGACTCGCCGACCTACGAGCGGTACTTC. Its translation is CASRDSPTYERYF. This chain uses TRBV11-2 with TRBJ2-7, with a weak D call TRBD2 (5 bases). CDR1 is SGHAT, CDR2 FQNNGV, per germline. CDR3 size: 13 residues.

This clone was seen repeatedly, ten times or more. Within the sample, other DNA sequences also encode this same CDR3. The V call is TRBV9, the J call TRBJ2-2; 7 nucleotides agree with TRBD1. CDR3 length: 15 residues. Germline assignment: CDR1 SGDLS and CDR2 YYNGEE. V shed 4 bases, J shed 1 base, and the junction held 4 bases outside the gene matches. The DNA of the CDR3 is TGTGCCAGCAGCCCCCGGACAGGGAACACCGGGGAGCTGTTTTTT. Translating it yields CASSPRTGNTGELFF.

The rearrangement uses TRBV9 and TRBJ1-2, with a tentative D call TRBD1 (5 bases). In germline, CDR1 is SGDLS, CDR2 YYNGEE. CDR3 length: 15 residues. The ends were cut back, 4 bases at V and 5 bases at J, with 18 bases in the middle. The CDR3 DNA reads as TGTGCCAGCAGCCTCCGGGGGGAGACGGTATATGGCTACACCTTC. This translates into CASSLRGETVYGYTF.

The genes are TRBV5-1 and TRBJ2-6, with D perhaps TRBD1 (6 bases). The CDR3 is 17 residues long. CDR1 and CDR2 from the germline V gene are SGHRS and YFSETQ. V was trimmed by 4 bases and J by 2 bases, leaving 16 bases between them. In DNA, the CDR3 is TGCGCCAGCAGCACCGGACAGAAGAACCCTGGGGCCAACGTCCTGACTTTC. Protein sequence: CASSTGQKNPGANVLTF.

The rearrangement uses TRBV28 and TRBJ2-3; no definite D call. CDR3 length: 12 residues. From germline, CDR1 is MDHEN and CDR2 SYDVKM. Trimming cost V 4 bases and J 4 bases, with 6 bases left between them. The CDR3 region has the DNA TGTGCCAGCAGTTCCTTTCCAGATACGCAGTATTTT. Amino acid sequence: CASSSFPDTQYF.

The chain couples TRBV2 to TRBJ1-5; 7 bases match TRBD1. Germline-derived CDR1 and CDR2 are SNHLY and FYNNEI. This CDR3 comprises 15 residues. The junction had 7 bases not matched to a gene; V was cut back by 4 bases and J by 4 bases. The CDR3 DNA follows: TGTGCCAGCAGTGCGAGAACAGGGGTTAATCAGCCCCAGCATTTT. Its protein is CASSARTGVNQPQHF.

The count of this clone is one. The chain couples TRBV20-1 to TRBJ1-2, with 8 bases lining up with TRBD1. There are 11 residues in the CDR3. Germline CDR1 reads DFQATT; CDR2 reads SNEGSKA (reference sequence). V lost 8 bases, J lost 5 bases, and 4 bases stayed unmatched. Written as DNA, the CDR3 is TGCAGTCCGGGACAGGAGTATGGCTACACCTTC. Translation gives CSPGQEYGYTF.

J is TRBJ2-2 and V is TRBV25-1; 10 bases agree with TRBD1. The CDR3 runs to 14 residues. V lost 4 bases to trimming and J lost 5 bases; unmatched junction nucleotides: 1. Germline V gene lookup returns CDR1 MGHDK and CDR2 SYGVNS. The CDR3, as DNA: TGTGCCAGCAGTGGGGACAGGGGAACCGGGGAGCTGTTTTTT. Its translation is CASSGDRGTGELFF.

The V and J genes are TRBV7-2 and TRBJ2-5; 9 bases are shared with TRBD2. CDR3 length: 15 amino acids. The ends lost 7 bases at V and 2 bases at J; junction bases unmatched: 8. CDR1 and CDR2 from the germline V gene are SGHTA and FQGNSA. The CDR3 protein is CASTLFAGGQETQYF. CDR3 sequence (DNA): TGTGCCAGCACCCTCTTCGCGGGGGGGCAAGAGACCCAGTACTTC.

This clone has only one observation. One junction end disagrees with the germline gene, perhaps due to a read error. The chain's CDR3 is CSSTTGTDNYGYTF. Here the CDR3 DNA reads TGTTCCAGCACCACAGGGACAGACAACTATGGCTACACCTTC. The V call is TRBV7-9, the J call TRBJ1-2; 7 bases agree with TRBD1. This CDR3 contains 14 residues. Germline V gives CDR1 SEHNR, CDR2 FQNEAQ (reference sequence).

The V call is TRBV9, the J call TRBJ2-3; 9 bases are a match to TRBD2. Per germline, CDR1 SGDLS and CDR2 YYNGEE. The CDR3 sequence is 17 residues long. J lost 1 base, V lost 0 bases, and 6 bases had no gene match. The CDR3 protein is CASSVVASGAGTDTQYF. The CDR3 bases are TGTGCCAGCAGCGTAGTGGCTAGCGGGGCTGGCACAGATACGCAGTATTTT. The full variable domain, in which reference TRBV9 and TRBJ2-3 provide the parts outside the CDR3, is DSGVTQTPKHLITATGQRVTLRCSPRSGDLSVYWYQQSLDQGLQFLIQYYNGEERAKGNILERFSAQQFPDLHSELNLSSLELGDSALYFCASSVVASGAGTDTQYFGPGTRLTVL.

The chain carries TRBV6-6 and TRBJ2-5; the match to TRBD1 covers 7 bases. CDR3 size: 12 residues. V was clipped by 6 bases and J by 11 bases; unmatched bases: 9. The germline V gene has CDR1 MNHNY and CDR2 SVGAGI (reference sequence). The CDR3 DNA follows: TGTGCCAGCAGGACGCTCCAGGGGGAGCAGTACTTC. Translation: CASRTLQGEQYF.

Written as DNA, the CDR3 is TGTGCCATCAGTGATGTAGCGGGGGGATGGGAGACCCAGTACTTC. This translates into CAISDVAGGWETQYF. V gene TRBV10-3 combines with J gene TRBJ2-5; 10 nucleotides align to TRBD2. Per germline, CDR1 ENHRY and CDR2 SYGVKD. The CDR3 has 15 residues. The V gene end was trimmed by 3 bases and the J gene end by 5 bases; junction bases not matched to a gene: 6.